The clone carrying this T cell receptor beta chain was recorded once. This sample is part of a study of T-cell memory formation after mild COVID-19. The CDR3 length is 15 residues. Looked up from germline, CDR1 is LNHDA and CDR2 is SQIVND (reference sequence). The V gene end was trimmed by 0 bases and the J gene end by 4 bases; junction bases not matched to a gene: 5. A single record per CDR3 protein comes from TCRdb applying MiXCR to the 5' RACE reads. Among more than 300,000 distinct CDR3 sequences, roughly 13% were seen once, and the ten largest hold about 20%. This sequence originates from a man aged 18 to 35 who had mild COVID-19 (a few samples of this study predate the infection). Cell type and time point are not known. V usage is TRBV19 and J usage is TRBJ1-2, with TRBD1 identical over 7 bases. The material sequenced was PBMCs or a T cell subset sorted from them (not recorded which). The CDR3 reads CASSIDSDRPYGYTF. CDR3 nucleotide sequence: TGTGCCAGTAGTATAGATTCGGACAGGCCCTATGGCTACACCTTC. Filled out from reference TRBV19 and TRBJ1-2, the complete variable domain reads DGGITQSPKYLFRKEGQNVTLSCEQNLNHDAMYWYRQDPGQGLRLIYYSQIVNDFQKGDIAEGYSVSREKKESFPLTVTSAQKNPTAFYLCASSIDSDRPYGYTFGSGTRLTVV.